The sample holds a few counts of the clone carrying this T cell receptor (beta chain). TCRdb re-derived calls from the 5' RACE reads in MiXCR, one entry per CDR3 protein. The sample holds a few hundred thousand distinct CDR3 sequences; approximately 9.6% are singletons and the top ten take roughly 3%. V lost 4 bases to trimming and J lost 9 bases, with 15 bases between them. Germline assignment: CDR1 KGHDR and CDR2 SFDVKD. This CDR3 is built from 13 residues. This sample was taken from a study of identical twins. These data were also filed under a second study, of yellow fever vaccine responses in identical twins.

V usage is TRBV24-1 and J usage is TRBJ2-7, with unresolved D. The specimen sequenced was PBMCs. This receptor was identified in a woman between 18 and 29 years old in good health. CDR3 nucleotide sequence: TGTGCCACCAGTGACTCGACAAGGTCGGCGCAGTACTTC. This codes for CATSDSTRSAQYF.